This TCR beta chain was recorded in a study of cytomegalovirus exposure and HLA in healthy donors. Study outcomes and limitations: In an earlier analysis, most TCR beta V segments were productive about 87% or about 30% of the time. In vitro, three CMV-associated chains proved specific for CMV antigens.

The PCR used 60 Vbeta and 13 Jbeta primers. How the authors handled the data: Around 10 million shared chains were among around 78 million unique TCR beta chains counted in a later analysis. Sequencing was performed with immunoSEQ multiplex PCR; in TCRdb, only in-frame clones are kept and a portion is missing. V and J calls and clone size follow that table, whereas D and trimming were derived from the DNA. Altogether approximately 190,000 clones are present, approximately 70% being singletons, with the ten largest covering roughly 1.9%. Germline V gene sequence: CDR1 SQVTM, CDR2 ANQGSEA. The V gene end was trimmed by 5 bases and the J gene end by 3 bases; junction bases not matched to a gene: 6. The CDR3 length is 13 residues. In regard to this clone: Antigen: not known.

This TCR came from a woman in her twenties or thirties in good health and CMV-seronegative. Sequenced material: PBMCs. The rearrangement joins TRBV29-1 to TRBJ2-7, with 8 bases lining up with TRBD2. The CDR3 sequence is CSVRLAGIYEQYF. The CDR3, as DNA: TGCAGCGTTAGGTTAGCGGGAATCTACGAGCAGTACTTC.